This T cell receptor beta chain was sequenced during a study of OX40 agonist ivuxolimab in advanced cancers. Study information: Patients with prior anti-PD-1, anti-PD-L1 or anti-CTLA-4 therapy were eligible; 40% had some.

As regards this clone: The antigen remains unidentified.

Repertoires were generated with immunoSEQ multiplex PCR, while TCRdb's copy carries only in-frame clones and drops some. The sample yields about 52,000 clones, 65% to 85% seen once. Trimming shortened V by 1 base and J by 6 bases, and 24 bases separated the two germline ends. The CDR3 consists of 18 residues. In germline, CDR1 is MNHNS, CDR2 SASEGT. Study-level points and caveats: It was not determined which antigens were specifically recognized by the peripheral T cells that had undergone clonal expansion.

Sample: CD4+ or CD8+ T cells sorted from blood, taken in a trial of the OX40 agonist ivuxolimab. The chain employs TRBV6-1 and TRBJ1-1; possibly TRBD1 for D (5 bases). The receptor comes from an adult with an advanced solid tumor such as melanoma, head and neck, liver or kidney cancer. CDR3 nucleotides: TGTGCCAGCAGTGAAGGAACATGGGGATCAACAGGAGTGGCTGAAGCTTTCTTT. Amino acid sequence: CASSEGTWGSTGVAEAFF.